The entry that follows covers one T cell receptor beta chain sequence. This clonotype was counted ten times or more. This receptor's antigen is unknown. It has no much larger one-base neighbor in the sample; base qualities were not kept. The data were taken from a study of T cells in Graves' hyperthyroidism and ophthalmopathy (dated by TCRdb to about 2019). Regarding the complete study: Peripheral blood was sampled at the time of initial diagnosis, prior to any treatment. To identify distinguishing TCR V-J signatures, a discovery cohort of 90 to 100 patients was used, comprising some 43 with Graves' ophthalmopathy and some 57 with stable Graves' hyperthyroidism. Whether ophthalmopathy could be predicted prospectively was tested in an independent validation cohort made up of about 18 hyperthyroidism patients plus 17 patients who later progressed to ophthalmopathy. For training and testing, the 110 or so patients in the discovery cohort were randomly divided in a 7:3 ratio. In roughly six Graves' hyperthyroidism patients, the study also compared T-cell repertoires from thyroid tissue with T-cell repertoires from blood. After blood sampling, hyperthyroidism patients were treated with methimazole at a starting dose of 30 mg daily, and ophthalmopathy patients were treated with high-dose intravenous methylprednisolone. According to the paper, TCR Vbeta CDR3 sequencing was carried out on around 140 peripheral blood samples, which came from fewer than 50 ophthalmopathy, fewer than 80 hyperthyroidism and about 17 progressor patients.

Graves' hyperthyroidism was defined as stable when no progression to ophthalmopathy occurred over 18 months of follow-up. Hyperthyroidism patients were aged 18 to 65 years and newly diagnosed, with disease duration of less than 2 months. Patients with uncontrolled infections, other autoimmune diseases, pregnancy or lactation were excluded. Diagnoses were established on the basis of clinical symptoms, serum thyroxine and TRAb, thyroid ultrasound, and orbital computed tomography. PBMCs were separated from roughly 10 ml of fresh peripheral blood using Ficoll-Paque density gradient centrifugation. Total RNA was extracted using Trizol reagent, and RNA quality was assessed on an Agilent 2100 Bioanalyzer. The germline V gene (reference sequence) yields DFQATT for CDR1 and SNEGSKA for CDR2. A distance of 10 bases separates the germline ends of V and J, which lose 3 bases and 4 bases respectively. The CDR3, cysteine through phenylalanine, is 14 amino acids long. CDR3 DNA only is kept here, 42 bases in frame from base 1.

Amplification of TCR beta CDR3 regions was carried out from RNA transcripts. The TCR CDR3 was subjected to a first round of RT-PCR using the HTBI primer set and the Qiagen OneStep RT-PCR kit. Libraries were constructed in a second round of multiplex PCR, after which size selection and purification were carried out. Libraries were sequenced paired-end with 100 bp reads on an Illumina HiSeq2000. The authors' pipeline ran thus. Raw data were processed with SOAPnuke, discarding reads with adapters, uncalled bases, mean Phred below 15, or no exact constant-primer or identifier match. COPE v1.2.5 was used to merge the high-quality paired reads, and each unique nucleotide sequence was defined as a clonotype. Clonotypes were aligned to IMGT TRBV, TRBD and TRBJ reference segments using MiTCR v1.1. Only V-J combinations with frequency above 0.0001, covering 99% to 99.2% of repertoires, were analysed. The TCS score was defined as F50 (clonal expansion) divided by E x V (chaos), with BLOSUM62-based TCRdist calculated between CDR3 peptides within each V-J. Welch's t-statistics and random forest reduced roughly 500 V-J features to 13, which were used in a naive Bayes classifier (R e1071). The Morisita-Horn index was used to measure how similar the thyroid and blood repertoires were. TCRdb itself trimmed the public reads at Q25 with fastp, ran MiXCR and retained productive beta chains. Each record represents a unique CDR3 protein, reported with the most common genes and DNA among its rows. The authors' filters were not applied to this entry. Recorded for this sample are nearly 750,000 distinct CDR3 sequences; roughly a third of them occurred a single time. Less than 40% of the sample lies in the top ten.

General conclusions and limits of the study: Ophthalmopathy was separated from stable hyperthyroidism by a 13 V-J signature model, with approximately 86% sensitivity and 81% to 82% specificity obtained in cross-validation and 80%/75% obtained in testing. Blood samples also contained most of the expanded thyroid clonotypes (frequency above 0.001), which suggests that blood repertoires may reflect thyroid immune responses. Sample size was not statistically predetermined, and investigators were not blinded to group allocation. In validation, the model predicted progression to ophthalmopathy a median of roughly 6.2 months before onset, with approximately 68% sensitivity and 72.22% specificity.

The sample taken for sequencing was blood. The receptor was derived from a middle-aged woman with Graves' hyperthyroidism. The V and J genes are TRBV20-1 and TRBJ1-6; TRBD1 is perhaps the D gene, given 5 matching bases. The bases read TGCAGTGCTAGGGTGGGGGGGTATAATTCACCCCTCCACTTT. This codes for CSARVGGYNSPLHF.